Detailed here is one TCR beta chain. The data stem from a study of blood T cell repertoires in COVID-19. This table comes from immunoSEQ multiplex PCR, and its TCRdb copy is limited to in-frame clones, with some not included. Of roughly 150,000 clones listed, more than 75% are singletons. Deletions cut 3 bases from V and 0 bases from J, with 11 bases between. Germline values: CDR1 SGHTA, CDR2 FQGNSA. This CDR3 spans 16 amino acids. V usage is TRBV7-2 and J usage is TRBJ2-2; the D is unclear. Sequences were obtained from peripheral blood. The sequence came from a man in his forties or fifties who had recovered from COVID-19. The CDR3 nucleotides read TGTGCCAGCAGCTTGGGCCCGCTTACGAACACCGGGGAGCTGTTTTTT. This codes for CASSLGPLTNTGELFF. Full variable domain (missing parts from reference TRBV7-2 and TRBJ2-2): GAGVSQSPSNKVTEKGKDVELRCDPISGHTALYWYRQSLGQGLEFLIYFQGNSAPDKSGLPSDRFSAERTGGSVSTLTIQRTQQEDSAVYLCASSLGPLTNTGELFFGEGSRLTVL.